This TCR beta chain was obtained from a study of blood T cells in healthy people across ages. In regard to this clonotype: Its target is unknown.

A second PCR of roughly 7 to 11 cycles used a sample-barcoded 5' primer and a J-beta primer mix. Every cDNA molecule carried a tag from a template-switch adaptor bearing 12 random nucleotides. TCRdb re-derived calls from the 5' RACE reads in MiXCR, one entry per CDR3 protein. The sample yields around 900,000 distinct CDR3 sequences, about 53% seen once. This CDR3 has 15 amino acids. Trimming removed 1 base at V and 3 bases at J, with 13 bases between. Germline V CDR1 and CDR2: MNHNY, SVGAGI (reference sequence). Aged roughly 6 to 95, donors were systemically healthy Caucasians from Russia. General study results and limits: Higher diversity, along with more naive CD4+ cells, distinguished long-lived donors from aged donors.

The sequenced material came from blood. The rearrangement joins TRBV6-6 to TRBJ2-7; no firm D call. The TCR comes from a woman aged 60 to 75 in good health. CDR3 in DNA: TGTGCCAGCAGTTACTGGCAGGCCAAAGACTACGAGCAGTACTTC. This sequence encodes CASSYWQAKDYEQYF.